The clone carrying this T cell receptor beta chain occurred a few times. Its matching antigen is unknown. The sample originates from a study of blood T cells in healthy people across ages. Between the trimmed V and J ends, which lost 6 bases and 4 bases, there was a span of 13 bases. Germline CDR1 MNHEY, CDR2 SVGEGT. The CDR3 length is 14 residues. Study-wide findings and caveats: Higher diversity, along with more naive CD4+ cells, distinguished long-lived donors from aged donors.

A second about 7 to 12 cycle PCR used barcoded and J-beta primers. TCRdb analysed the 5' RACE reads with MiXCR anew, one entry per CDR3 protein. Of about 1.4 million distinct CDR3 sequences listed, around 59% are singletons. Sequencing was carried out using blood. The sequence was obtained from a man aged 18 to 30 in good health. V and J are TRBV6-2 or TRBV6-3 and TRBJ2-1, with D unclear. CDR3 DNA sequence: TGTGCCAGCAGGGATTCTGGCGGATACAATGAGCAGTTCTTC. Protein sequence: CASRDSGGYNEQFF.